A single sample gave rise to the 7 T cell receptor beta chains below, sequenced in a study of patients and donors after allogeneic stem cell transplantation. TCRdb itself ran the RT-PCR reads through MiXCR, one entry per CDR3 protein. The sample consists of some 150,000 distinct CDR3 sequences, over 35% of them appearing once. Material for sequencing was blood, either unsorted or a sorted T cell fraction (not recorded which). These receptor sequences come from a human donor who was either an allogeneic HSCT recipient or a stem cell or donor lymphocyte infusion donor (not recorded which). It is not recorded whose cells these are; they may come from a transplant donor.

As DNA, the CDR3 is TGTGCCAGCAGCGTAAACAGGGGGCCAATGCCAGATACGCAGTATTTT. It translates to CASSVNRGPMPDTQYF. V gene TRBV9 combines with J gene TRBJ2-3; TRBD1 matches 9 bases. J lost 4 bases, V lost 1 base, and 7 bases had no gene match. CDR3 length: 16 residues. Germline V gives CDR1 SGDLS, CDR2 YYNGEE. Full variable domain (missing parts from reference TRBV9 and TRBJ2-3): DSGVTQTPKHLITATGQRVTLRCSPRSGDLSVYWYQQSLDQGLQFLIQYYNGEERAKGNILERFSAQQFPDLHSELNLSSLELGDSALYFCASSVNRGPMPDTQYFGPGTRLTVL.

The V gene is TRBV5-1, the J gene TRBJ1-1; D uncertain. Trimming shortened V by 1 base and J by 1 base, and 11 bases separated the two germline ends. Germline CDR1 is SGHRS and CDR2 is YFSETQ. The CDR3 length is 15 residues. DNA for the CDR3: TGCGCCAGCAGCTTGTTCCGCAGAACGAACACTGAAGCTTTCTTT. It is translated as CASSLFRRTNTEAFF.

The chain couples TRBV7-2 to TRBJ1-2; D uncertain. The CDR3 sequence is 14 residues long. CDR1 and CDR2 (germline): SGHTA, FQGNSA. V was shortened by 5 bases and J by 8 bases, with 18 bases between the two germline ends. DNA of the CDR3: TGTGCCAGCAGCCTGGGAGGAGGGAGTAAGGGCTACACCTTC. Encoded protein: CASSLGGGSKGYTF. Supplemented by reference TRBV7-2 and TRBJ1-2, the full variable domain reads GAGVSQSPSNKVTEKGKDVELRCDPISGHTALYWYRQSLGQGLEFLIYFQGNSAPDKSGLPSDRFSAERTGGSVSTLTIQRTQQEDSAVYLCASSLGGGSKGYTFGSGTRLTVV.

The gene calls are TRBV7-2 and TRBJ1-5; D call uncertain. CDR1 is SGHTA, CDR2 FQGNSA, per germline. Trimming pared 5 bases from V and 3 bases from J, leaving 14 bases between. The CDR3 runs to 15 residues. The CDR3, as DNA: TGTGCCAGCAGCCCCAGGCAGCCGTTCAATCAGCCCCAGCATTTT. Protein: CASSPRQPFNQPQHF.

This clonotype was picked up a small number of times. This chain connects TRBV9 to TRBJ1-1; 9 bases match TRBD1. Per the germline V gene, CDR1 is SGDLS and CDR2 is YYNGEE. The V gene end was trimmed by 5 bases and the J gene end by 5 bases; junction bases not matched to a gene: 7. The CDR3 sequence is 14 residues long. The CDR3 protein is CASRTGGEGTEAFF. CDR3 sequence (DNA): TGTGCCAGCAGAACAGGGGGCGAGGGGACTGAAGCTTTCTTT.

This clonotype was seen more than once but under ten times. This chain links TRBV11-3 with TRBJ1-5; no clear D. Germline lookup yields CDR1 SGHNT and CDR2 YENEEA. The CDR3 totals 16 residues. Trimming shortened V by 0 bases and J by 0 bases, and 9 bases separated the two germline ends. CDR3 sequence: CASSLDGVYSNQPQHF. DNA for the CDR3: TGTGCCAGCAGCTTAGATGGCGTTTATAGCAATCAGCCCCAGCATTTT.

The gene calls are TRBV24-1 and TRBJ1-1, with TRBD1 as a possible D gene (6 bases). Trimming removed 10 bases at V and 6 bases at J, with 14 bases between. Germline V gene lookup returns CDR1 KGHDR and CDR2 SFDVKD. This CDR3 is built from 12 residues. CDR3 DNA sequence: TGTGCCACAAAAAAAGGGACACCTGAAGCTTTCTTT. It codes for CATKKGTPEAFF.